This T cell receptor (beta chain) was observed in a study of response to subunit inactivated influenza vaccine. About this clonotype itself: The antigen is not known.

TCRdb analysed the RT-PCR reads with MiXCR anew, one entry per CDR3 protein. The sample comprises roughly 570,000 distinct CDR3 sequences, around 15% of which are singletons, and over 8.5% rests with the top ten. This CDR3 comprises 16 residues. The ends lost 0 bases at V and 3 bases at J; junction bases unmatched: 3. CDR1 is LGHNA and CDR2 is YNFKEQ in the germline V gene. Study observations and caveats: The authors suggested that few new T cells are recruited per seasonal influenza vaccination.

The rearrangement uses TRBV4-2 and TRBJ2-4; 9 nucleotides line up with TRBD2. The sequence derives from a man aged 45-60 years who received an inactivated influenza vaccine. The sample consisted of PBMCs from blood, taken 11 to 12 days after vaccination. CDR3 sequence reads: CASSQDGTSSKNIQYF. The DNA of the CDR3 is TGTGCCAGCAGCCAAGATGGGACTAGCAGCAAAAACATTCAGTACTTC.